This T cell receptor (beta chain) was obtained from a study of spatial heterogeneity in lung cancer. This clonotype was seen a handful of times. Time point indicated: sample taken at primary tumor resection. Tumor, nontumor lung or frozen PBMC supplied whole RNA that was sequenced unsorted. TCRdb reprocessed the 5' RACE reads via MiXCR and lists one record per CDR3 protein. In the table there are about 85,000 distinct CDR3 sequences, 15% to 20% of which are singletons. Source: PBMCs, taken at surgery. The receptor comes from a male donor with early-stage non-small cell lung cancer.

CDR3 in amino acids: CASSLSSGATQETQYF. The CDR3 bases are TGTGCCAGCAGTTTATCCTCGGGAGCCACCCAAGAGACCCAGTACTTC. This chain joins TRBV27 and TRBJ2-5, with a weak D call TRBD2 (6 bases). This CDR3 has 16 residues. Looked up from germline, CDR1 is MNHEY and CDR2 is SMNVEV (reference sequence). The V end was cut by 0 bases, the J end by 1 base, with 12 bases between.